The clone carrying this T cell receptor (beta chain) was detected only once. This record comes from a study of blood T cell repertoires in COVID-19. Turning to the study itself: Acute-phase and convalescent COVID-19 samples originated in the United States, Italy and Spain.

Ages ranged from roughly 18 to 100 years, with residence in around 24 US areas. Generated by immunoSEQ multiplex PCR, the TCRdb table keeps only in-frame clones and is missing some. The sample records hundreds of thousands of clones, about 80% being singletons. The source of this sequence is a woman between 40 and 50 years old who had been exposed to COVID-19. Sequenced sample: PBMCs or T cells enriched from blood (not recorded which).

CDR3 coding DNA: TGTGCCAGCAGTTTAGGGGGGACAGTAGTGAGCTATAGCAATCAGCCCCAGCATTTT. It specifies CASSLGGTVVSYSNQPQHF. The V gene is TRBV28, the J gene TRBJ1-5, with 7 bases matching TRBD1. The length of the CDR3 is 19 residues. The germline V gene encodes CDR1 MDHEN and CDR2 SYDVKM. V lost 2 bases, J lost 0 bases, and 13 bases stayed unmatched.